The entry that follows covers one T cell receptor beta chain sequence. This specimen belongs to a study of blood T cell repertoires in COVID-19. On the study more broadly: The United States, Italy and Spain provided the acute and convalescent COVID-19 samples.

The authors' processing: Estimation of nucleated cell counts relied on the amplification of reference gene primers. Generated by immunoSEQ multiplex PCR, the TCRdb table keeps only in-frame clones and is missing some. That table gives V, J and clone size, and the DNA gave D and trimming. The sample yields 130,000 to 150,000 clones, around four fifths seen once. Germline CDR1 and CDR2: SGDLS and YYNGEE. This CDR3 is 18 amino acids long. The junction had 8 bases not matched to a gene; V was cut back by 0 bases and J by 2 bases. The sample comprised peripheral blood. The TCR originated in a woman aged 40 to 50 with active or convalescent COVID-19. The V call is TRBV9, the J call TRBJ2-2, with 9 bases fitting TRBD2. The CDR3 region is CASSVVPIAGANTGELFF. As DNA, the CDR3 is TGTGCCAGCAGCGTAGTCCCCATAGCGGGAGCCAACACCGGGGAGCTGTTTTTT.